What follows are 14 T cell receptor beta chains derived from one specimen sequenced in a study of shared clonotypes between healthy human individuals. The data were produced by immunoSEQ multiplex PCR, yet TCRdb's version contains in-frame clones alone and is incomplete. The data contain about 680,000 clones, approximately 90% of them singletons. The naive CD8 subset, CD45RO-negative cells positively selected for CCR7, excluded terminally differentiated effector memory CD45RA+ cells. The sequenced sample consisted of naive CD8+ T cells sorted from blood. The receptors come from a man aged 25-45 years in good health.

V gene TRBV7-6 combines with J gene TRBJ1-5, with D perhaps TRBD1 (6 bases). CDR3 length equals 16 residues. Germline V gives CDR1 SGHVS, CDR2 FNYEAQ. Trimming took off 1 base at V and 7 bases at J, with 17 bases between the two ends. For the CDR3, the DNA is TGTGCCAGCAGCTTAGGGGGGCGCGGGTCCGGGCAGCCCCAGCATTTT. Translation: CASSLGGRGSGQPQHF.

The J gene is TRBJ1-3, the V gene TRBV7-2; D gene ambiguous. There are 16 residues in the CDR3. Trimming left V 1 base short and J 4 bases short, with 14 bases between. From germline, CDR1 is SGHTA and CDR2 FQGNSA. Written as DNA, the CDR3 is TGTGCCAGCAGCTTAGAACTGTTTAGAGTAGGAAACACCATATATTTT. It is translated as CASSLELFRVGNTIYF.

The chain joins TRBV6-6 to TRBJ1-2; a weak D match, TRBD1 (6 bases). Trimming stripped 8 bases from V and 3 bases from J, with 16 bases between. CDR3 length: 14 residues. Germline CDR1 reads MNHNY; CDR2 reads SVGAGI (reference sequence). CDR3 sequence (DNA): TGTGCCAGCCTTCACGGGGGGCAGGACTATGGCTACACCTTC. Protein product: CASLHGGQDYGYTF.

The chain links TRBV29-1 to TRBJ2-6; D is undetermined. The CDR3 consists of 15 residues. Trimming shortened V by 3 bases and J by 3 bases, and 12 bases separated the two germline ends. Germline V gene sequence: CDR1 SQVTM, CDR2 ANQGSEA. Here the CDR3 DNA reads TGCAGCGTTGATGAGTTGGGCGTTGGGGCCAACGTCCTGACTTTC. Translating it yields CSVDELGVGANVLTF.

The chain couples TRBV13 to TRBJ2-3; 7 nucleotides align to TRBD2. With V trimmed by 5 bases and J by 4 bases, 12 bases remained unmatched. Germline lookup yields CDR1 PRHDT and CDR2 FYEKMQ (reference sequence). The CDR3 is 16 residues long. The CDR3 DNA reads TGTGCCAGCAGCACCCATAGCGGGCCCGGCGCAGATACGCAGTATTTT. Protein sequence: CASSTHSGPGADTQYF.

The chain has TRBV5-4 and TRBJ2-3; D gene unclear. The CDR3 runs to 13 residues. V was pared by 0 bases and J by 11 bases, with 13 bases between. Germline V gene lookup returns CDR1 SGHNT and CDR2 YYREEE (reference sequence). CDR3 DNA sequence: TGTGCCAGCAGCTTGGTGGAAGACCACCTGCAGTATTTT. This gives the protein CASSLVEDHLQYF.

With regard to this clone: In the same sample, other DNA sequences code for this CDR3. The chain has TRBV27 and TRBJ1-5; D remains unclear. The CDR3 extends over 14 amino acids. V dropped 2 bases and J dropped 1 base, with 6 bases sitting between them. The V gene's germline CDR1 is MNHEY and CDR2 SMNVEV (reference sequence). CDR3 amino acids: CASSLPGSNQPQHF. The CDR3 DNA reads TGTGCCAGCAGTTTACCCGGGAGCAATCAGCCCCAGCATTTT.

This chain connects TRBV4-3 to TRBJ1-2; 10 bases agree with TRBD1. Germline CDR1 is LGHNA and CDR2 is YSLEER. CDR3 length: 17 residues. The V gene end was trimmed by 0 bases and the J gene end by 5 bases; junction bases not matched to a gene: 9. CDR3 DNA: TGCGCCAGCAGCCAAGATTTAGGACAGGGGGATTCGTATGGCTACACCTTC. This encodes CASSQDLGQGDSYGYTF.

This rearrangement joins TRBV19 to TRBJ2-2; D call uncertain. Germline V gene sequence: CDR1 LNHDA, CDR2 SQIVND (reference sequence). The CDR3 length is 17 residues. The ends were cut back, 3 bases at V and 5 bases at J, with 19 bases in the middle. CDR3 region: CASSMDPGLRVTGELFF. The CDR3 DNA is TGTGCCAGTAGTATGGATCCTGGGCTTAGAGTTACCGGGGAGCTGTTTTTT.

Details on this clone: The same CDR3 can be traced to other DNA sequences in this sample. The chain combines TRBV4-3 with TRBJ2-7; 12 nucleotides match TRBD2. CDR1 is LGHNA and CDR2 is YSLEER in the germline V gene. Trimming cost V 1 base and J 2 bases; bases outside gene matches: 0. The CDR3 contains 15 residues. The CDR3 reads CASSQGLAGAYEQYF. The CDR3 nucleotides are TGCGCCAGCAGCCAAGGACTAGCGGGGGCCTACGAGCAGTACTTC.

The gene calls are TRBV2 and TRBJ2-5; tentative D call: TRBD2 (5 bases). Trimming shortened V by 10 bases and J by 4 bases, and 13 bases separated the two germline ends. Germline V gene sequence: CDR1 SNHLY, CDR2 FYNNEI. The CDR3 has 12 amino acids. The CDR3: CATSRGRETQYF. The CDR3 DNA reads TGTGCCACTAGCCGGGGAAGAGAGACCCAGTACTTC. Using reference TRBV2 and TRBJ2-5 for the parts outside the CDR3, the full variable domain is EPEVTQTPSHQVTQMGQEVILRCVPISNHLYFYWYRQILGQKVEFLVSFYNNEISEKSEIFDDQFSVERPDGSNFTLKIRSTKLEDSAMYFCATSRGRETQYFGPGTRLLVL.

The CDR3 spells CASSPTGTAGAYEQYF. CDR3 bases: TGTGCCAGCTCACCAACCGGGACAGCGGGAGCGTACGAGCAGTACTTC. The chain combines TRBV18 with TRBJ2-7; D might be TRBD2 (8 bases). V lost 2 bases and J 4 bases, leaving 18 bases between the germline ends. This CDR3 contains 16 residues. Germline values: CDR1 KGHSH, CDR2 LQKENI.

J is TRBJ2-7 and V is TRBV28; 9 positions agree with TRBD1. The V gene's germline CDR1 is MDHEN and CDR2 SYDVKM. There are 16 residues in the CDR3. Trimming took 3 bases from V and 5 from J; bases not matched to a gene: 11. The CDR3 sequence: CASSFRPDRGLDEQYF. The CDR3 DNA reads as TGTGCCAGCAGTTTCCGTCCGGACAGGGGTTTAGACGAGCAGTACTTC.

The chain recombines TRBV27 with TRBJ2-7, with unresolved D. Germline CDR1 and CDR2: MNHEY and SMNVEV (reference sequence). With 5 bases removed from V and 2 bases from J, the gap between germline ends came to 10 bases. This CDR3 is built from 13 residues. The CDR3 spells CASSPSLTYEQYF. CDR3 sequence (DNA): TGTGCCAGCAGTCCCAGTCTCACCTACGAGCAGTACTTC.